This T cell receptor beta chain emerged from a study of T cells in Graves' hyperthyroidism and ophthalmopathy. Points on this clonotype: Its cognate antigen is unknown.

Newly diagnosed hyperthyroidism, duration under 2 months, in patients aged 18 to 65. Clinical symptoms, serum thyroxine, TRAb, thyroid ultrasound and orbital computed tomography established diagnosis. Germline V gives CDR1 MRHNA, CDR2 SNTAGT. This CDR3 region has 13 residues. V was cut by 4 bases and J by 1 base, with 8 bases left in between. RNA transcripts were the template for amplifying TCR beta CDR3 regions. HTBI primers were the set used in a first-round RT-PCR of the TCR CDR3. TCRdb recomputed calls from the multiplex PCR reads with MiXCR, one row per CDR3 protein. The sample yields fewer than 350,000 distinct CDR3 sequences, roughly 21% seen once. General study findings and limits: A model built on 13 V-J features separated ophthalmopathy from stable hyperthyroidism.

The source is a woman between 45 and 60 years old with Graves' hyperthyroidism. V and J are TRBV6-4 and TRBJ2-7, with D possibly matching TRBD2 (5 bases). The sample was blood. The CDR3: CASSVEESYEQYF. The CDR3 bases are TGTGCCAGCAGTGTGGAGGAATCCTACGAGCAGTACTTC.